The 25 T cell receptor beta chains below were found in one sample sequenced in a study of Graves' ophthalmopathy and Graves' hyperthyroidism. RNA transcripts were the template, and TCR beta CDR3 regions were amplified from them. RT-PCR with HTBI primers came first, then second-round multiplex PCR. TCRdb reprocessed the multiplex PCR reads via MiXCR and lists one record per CDR3 protein. The sample holds about 620,000 distinct CDR3 sequences, about 24% seen once. Specimen: peripheral blood. These receptors came from a woman aged 18-29 years with stable Graves' hyperthyroidism. Some clones in this sample may be carry-over from other donors' samples.

This clonotype was observed at least ten times. The chain couples TRBV29-1 to TRBJ1-2; the D is unclear. This CDR3 has 14 amino acids. Trimming cost V 4 bases and J 4 bases, with 16 bases left between them. Germline lookup yields CDR1 SQVTM and CDR2 ANQGSEA. The CDR3 region is CSVVGQKTLYGYTF. For the CDR3, the DNA is TGCAGCGTTGTCGGCCAGAAAACCCTCTATGGCTACACCTTC.

This clonotype was observed at least ten times. The chain joins TRBV11-2 to TRBJ1-3; 7 bases are a match to TRBD1. After removal of 5 bases from V and 0 bases from J, the junction contained 10 bases not matched to a gene. CDR3 length: 17 residues. Looked up from germline, CDR1 is SGHAT and CDR2 is FQNNGV. Here the CDR3 reads CASSLPNRDSSGNTIYF. The CDR3 nucleotides read TGTGCCAGCAGCCTTCCTAACCGGGACAGCTCTGGAAACACCATATATTTT.

This clonotype was seen more than once but under ten times. This chain uses TRBV19 with TRBJ1-2; 8 bases match TRBD1. Looked up from germline, CDR1 is LNHDA and CDR2 is SQIVND (reference sequence). V lost 3 bases to trimming and J lost 7 bases; unmatched junction nucleotides: 7. CDR3 length equals 14 residues. This CDR3 is CASSIQGAVSGYTF. The CDR3, as DNA: TGTGCCAGTAGTATCCAGGGGGCAGTCTCTGGCTACACCTTC.

This clonotype was counted many times. The rearrangement joins TRBV6-5 to TRBJ1-5, with D perhaps matching TRBD1 (6 bases). CDR3 length: 15 residues. Trimming shortened V by 4 bases and J by 1 base, and 11 bases separated the two germline ends. CDR1 is MNHEY, CDR2 SVGAGI, per germline. CDR3 sequence reads: CASSSSGASNQPQHF. DNA of the CDR3: TGTGCCAGCAGTTCCTCAGGGGCGAGCAATCAGCCCCAGCATTTT.

This clonotype has ten or more counts. CDR3 DNA sequence: TGTGCCAGCAGTCCGAGGCCAGGGAACGAGCAGTACTTC. Encoded protein: CASSPRPGNEQYF. This rearrangement joins TRBV27 to TRBJ2-7, with D perhaps matching TRBD1 (5 bases). Germline V gives CDR1 MNHEY, CDR2 SMNVEV (reference sequence). This CDR3 has 13 residues. V was shortened by 5 bases and J by 5 bases, with 13 bases between the two germline ends.

This clonotype was seen ten or more times. This chain links TRBV7-3 with TRBJ2-5; a possible D gene is TRBD1 (5 bases). This CDR3 region has 15 residues. Germline V gives CDR1 SGHTA, CDR2 FQGTGA. V lost 5 bases to trimming and J lost 4 bases, with 17 bases between them. The CDR3 coding sequence is TGTGCCAGCAGCCCGATGGGGCTAACGGGAGAGACCCAGTACTTC. Translation: CASSPMGLTGETQYF.

This clonotype was recorded at least ten times. The J gene is TRBJ1-5, the V gene TRBV6-2 or TRBV6-3; tentative D call: TRBD1 (6 bases). Germline CDR1 and CDR2: MNHEY and SVGEGT. With 7 bases removed from V and 2 bases from J, the gap between germline ends came to 24 bases. This CDR3 has 18 residues. This chain's CDR3 is CASTSPWEQGVRNQPQHF. CDR3 nucleotide sequence: TGTGCCAGCACAAGCCCCTGGGAACAGGGTGTCCGCAATCAGCCCCAGCATTTT.

This clonotype was found many times. Here the CDR3 reads CASSYSDPAGTQYF. The CDR3 region has the DNA TGTGCCAGCAGTTACTCGGATCCCGCGGGGACCCAGTACTTC. The chain has TRBV6-2 or TRBV6-3 and TRBJ2-5, with D possibly TRBD2 on 5 matching bases. Germline loops: CDR1 MNHEY, CDR2 SVGEGT. With 0 bases removed from V and 7 bases from J, the gap between germline ends came to 12 bases. The CDR3 has 14 amino acids.

This sequence joins TRBV18 and TRBJ2-2; 10 bases are a match to TRBD1. CDR3 length: 20 residues. J gave up 4 bases and V 3 bases, and 17 bases lay outside the gene matches. Germline loops: CDR1 KGHSH, CDR2 LQKENI. CDR3 DNA sequence: TGTGCCAGCTCACCGCGGCTTCGGGACAGGGGTTCTGGTTCCACCGGGGAGCTGTTTTTT. Translating gives CASSPRLRDRGSGSTGELFF.

This clonotype was detected ten times or more. The chain combines TRBV6-1 with TRBJ2-2; D ambiguous. The CDR3 length is 15 residues. Germline values: CDR1 MNHNS, CDR2 SASEGT. V was cut by 3 bases and J by 4 bases, with 12 bases left in between. The CDR3 nucleotides are TGTGCCAGCAGTGAGGACCGTCCTCCCACCGGGGAGCTGTTTTTT. It encodes CASSEDRPPTGELFF.

This clonotype occurred many times. The V gene is TRBV20-1, the J gene TRBJ1-2; 10 bases line up with TRBD1. V gave up 5 bases and J gave up 8 bases; unmatched junction bases: 5. CDR1 and CDR2 (germline): DFQATT, SNEGSKA (reference sequence). There are 12 residues in the CDR3. The CDR3 sequence is CSADDRGQGYTF. The CDR3 nucleotides are TGCAGTGCTGATGACAGGGGGCAAGGCTACACCTTC.

This clonotype was observed at least ten times. The chain couples TRBV6-1 to TRBJ1-5; D gene uncertain. This CDR3 region has 14 residues. CDR1 is MNHNS and CDR2 is SASEGT in the germline V gene. V lost 1 base and J 4 bases, leaving 8 bases between the germline ends. In nucleotides, the CDR3 is TGTGCCAGCAGTGAAGGTTGGAATAATCAGCCCCAGCATTTT. As protein: CASSEGWNNQPQHF.

This clonotype was picked up many times. The rearrangement joins TRBV20-1 to TRBJ2-5, with unresolved D. V lost 1 base, J lost 4 bases, and 13 bases lay in between. In germline, CDR1 is DFQATT, CDR2 SNEGSKA (reference sequence). CDR3 length: 14 amino acids. The CDR3 loop is CSARVLPEGETQYF. The CDR3, as DNA: TGCAGTGCTAGAGTACTTCCGGAAGGAGAGACCCAGTACTTC.

Ten or more counts support this clonotype. The chain has TRBV20-1 and TRBJ2-7; 7 bases fit TRBD1. The CDR3 consists of 15 residues. The V and J ends lost 2 bases and 2 bases, in that order; junction bases with no gene match: 9. Germline V CDR1 and CDR2: DFQATT, SNEGSKA (reference sequence). CDR3 region: CSARSATGNPYEQYF. CDR3 DNA: TGCAGTGCTAGATCGGCGACAGGGAACCCCTACGAGCAGTACTTC.

In its sample, this clonotype was seen many times. This chain joins TRBV28 and TRBJ2-7, with TRBD2 as a possible D gene (5 bases). The CDR3 sequence is 13 residues long. V lost 6 bases, J lost 6 bases, and 15 bases lay in between. Germline CDR1 reads MDHEN; CDR2 reads SYDVKM. The CDR3 loop is CASSRGLGGEQYF. DNA for the CDR3: TGTGCCAGCAGCCGCGGACTGGGCGGCGAGCAGTACTTC.

This chain connects TRBV6-5 to TRBJ2-5; D gene uncertain. The CDR3 covers 13 residues. Trimming left V 0 bases short and J 7 bases short, with 9 bases between. Germline CDR1 reads MNHEY; CDR2 reads SVGAGI. CDR3 sequence reads: CASSYSSETTQYF. The CDR3, as DNA: TGTGCCAGCAGTTACTCGAGTGAAACGACCCAGTACTTC.

V gene TRBV24-1 combines with J gene TRBJ2-5, with 7 bases aligning to TRBD1. V was clipped by 4 bases and J by 5 bases; unmatched bases: 6. Per the germline V gene, CDR1 is KGHDR and CDR2 is SFDVKD. CDR3 length equals 14 residues. CDR3 protein: CATSDRQGGETQYF. The CDR3 nucleotides are TGTGCCACCAGTGACCGACAGGGCGGCGAGACCCAGTACTTC.

About this clonotype: The CDR3 does not close with the conserved phenylalanine or tryptophan, likely indicating a read error. No DNA is shown, since the ends of the CDR3 on it are uncertain; the CDR3 is the one TCRdb lists. This chain connects TRBV5-2 to TRBJ2-5; the D call TRBD2 from the table was never checked on the DNA. TRBV5-2 is marked as a pseudogene. The CDR3 comprises 18 residues, both ends counted. The chain's CDR3 is CASIAGLAERWGQETQYI.

This clonotype has at least ten counts. CDR3 coding DNA: TGTGCCAGCGGACCACTAGCGGGAGGTACCTACGAGCAGTACTTC. Translating gives CASGPLAGGTYEQYF. This sequence joins TRBV2 and TRBJ2-7, with 12 bases matching TRBD2. The CDR3 totals 15 residues. V lost 8 bases, J lost 2 bases, and 7 bases stayed unmatched. CDR1 and CDR2 from the germline V gene are SNHLY and FYNNEI.

This clonotype was observed a handful of times. V and J are TRBV6-1 and TRBJ1-1, with a weak D call TRBD1 (6 bases). The V end lost 6 bases, the J end lost 2 bases, and 13 bases lay between the germline ends. The CDR3 consists of 14 residues. From germline, CDR1 is MNHNS and CDR2 SASEGT. CDR3 nucleotide sequence: TGTGCCAGCAGGCCGAACAGGGAAAACACTGAAGCTTTCTTT. This codes for CASRPNRENTEAFF.

This clonotype was detected a few times. V is TRBV6-1 and J is TRBJ1-1, with D unclear. The V end lost 1 base, the J end lost 0 bases, and 9 bases lay between the germline ends. The CDR3 is made up of 15 amino acids. CDR1 is MNHNS, CDR2 SASEGT, per germline. This chain's CDR3 is CASSEENRMNTEAFF. The DNA for the CDR3 is TGTGCCAGCAGTGAAGAAAACAGAATGAACACTGAAGCTTTCTTT.

The chain couples TRBV19 to TRBJ1-1; weak D call: TRBD1 (6 bases). The germline V gene has CDR1 LNHDA and CDR2 SQIVND (reference sequence). With 6 bases removed from V and 5 bases from J, the gap between germline ends came to 13 bases. The length of the CDR3 is 13 residues. CDR3 region: CASRGAPRTEAFF. The CDR3 nucleotides read TGTGCCAGTAGGGGGGCTCCCCGGACTGAAGCTTTCTTT.

This clonotype was detected many times. V gene TRBV5-1 combines with J gene TRBJ2-7; D is undetermined. Trimming took 2 bases from V and 2 from J, leaving 11 bases between them. Germline CDR1 SGHRS, CDR2 YFSETQ. CDR3 length: 14 residues. CDR3 loop: CASSFRPLTYEQYF. CDR3 DNA sequence: TGCGCCAGCAGCTTCCGGCCCCTAACCTACGAGCAGTACTTC.

The rearrangement links TRBV5-1 to TRBJ2-2; TRBD2 might be the D (6 bases). CDR3 length: 14 amino acids. The germline V and J ends were trimmed by 6 bases and 4 bases, with 13 bases remaining between them. CDR1 SGHRS and CDR2 YFSETQ come from the germline V gene. CDR3 sequence: CASTGSTTTGELFF. The CDR3 DNA reads TGCGCCAGCACCGGGAGTACAACCACCGGGGAGCTGTTTTTT.

This chain connects TRBV12-3 or TRBV12-4 to TRBJ2-2; D not certain. Trimming stripped 6 bases from V and 5 bases from J, with 10 bases between. This CDR3 region has 13 residues. The CDR3 spells CASRSENTGELFF. The CDR3 DNA follows: TGTGCCAGCAGGTCAGAGAATACCGGGGAGCTGTTTTTT.